Here is one TCR beta chain with its context. A junction end diverges from the germline sequence, so it may reflect a read error. The CDR3 totals 12 residues. CDR1 is MNHNS, CDR2 SASEGT, per germline. Constant-region priming of 500 ng total RNA yielded TCR beta cDNA. Researchers made the TCR beta libraries by running three nested multiplex PCR rounds with slightly modified ARM-PCR. TRBV1-TRBV30 forward and Cbeta reverse primers drove the first two roughly 10-cycle rounds. TCRdb called the multiplex PCR reads again in MiXCR, with one record for every CDR3 protein. The sample contains around 54,000 distinct CDR3 sequences, about 73% of which appear only once. Co-extracted RNA and DNA came from about 20-30 mg of unsorted bulk tissue. This specimen belongs to a study of tumor-infiltrating lymphocytes in primary liver carcinoma.

The V call is TRBV6-1, the J call TRBJ2-3, with no clear D. This TCR came from a man aged 35-49 years with primary liver carcinoma and hepatitis B virus infection. The sequencing sample was made of liver tumor tissue from sampling region 2. The sample's subset: tumor region T2, inferior pole. The CDR3: CTSSARTYTQYF. The CDR3 region has the DNA TGTACCAGTAGTGCCCGCACATATACGCAGTATTTT.